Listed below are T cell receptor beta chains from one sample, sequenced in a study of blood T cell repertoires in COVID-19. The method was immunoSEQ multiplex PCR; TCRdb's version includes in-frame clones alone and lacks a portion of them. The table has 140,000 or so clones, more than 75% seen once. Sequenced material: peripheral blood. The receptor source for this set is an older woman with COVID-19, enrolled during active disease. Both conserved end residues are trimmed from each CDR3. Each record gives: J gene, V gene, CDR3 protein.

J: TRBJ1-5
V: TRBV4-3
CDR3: ASSHHLDGSGQPQH

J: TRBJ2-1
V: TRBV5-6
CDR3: ASSLANGVDEQF

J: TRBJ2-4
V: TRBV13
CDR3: ASSSGTSGGQY

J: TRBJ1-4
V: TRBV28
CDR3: ASRGGREKLF

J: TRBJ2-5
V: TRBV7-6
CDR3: ASSLVFGREETQY

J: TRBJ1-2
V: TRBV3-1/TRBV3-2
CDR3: ASSQPLLRGLNGYT

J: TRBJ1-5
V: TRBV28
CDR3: ASRTGGENQPQH

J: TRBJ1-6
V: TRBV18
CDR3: ASSPQGVSSPLH

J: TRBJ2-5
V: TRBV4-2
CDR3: ASSLSRTSGFQETQY

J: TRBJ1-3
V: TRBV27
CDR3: ASSPHEGTIY

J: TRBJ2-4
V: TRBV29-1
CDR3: SVEPPGQVNIQY

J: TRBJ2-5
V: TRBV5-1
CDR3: ASSLGTGVKETQY

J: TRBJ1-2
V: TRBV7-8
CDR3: ASSSGTGGYGYT

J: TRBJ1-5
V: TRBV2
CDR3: ASSDTGRESQPQH

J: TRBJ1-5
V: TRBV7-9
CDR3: ASSPDRDNQPQH

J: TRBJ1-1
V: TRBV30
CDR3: AWSYSFAEAF

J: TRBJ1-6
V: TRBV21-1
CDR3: ARNTGREDNGSPLH

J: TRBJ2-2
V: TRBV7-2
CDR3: ASSFYGGMNTGELF

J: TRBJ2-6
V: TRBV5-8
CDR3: ARSGGSSGANVLT

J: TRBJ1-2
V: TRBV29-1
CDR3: SAQEATGQYTGGYT